This T cell receptor (beta chain) was sequenced during a study of shared clonotypes between healthy human individuals (dated by TCRdb to 2020 to 2021). Some background on the complete study: A few men and two women, aged 18 to 49 years, made up the cohort. For each donor, CD4 naive and CD4 memory were each run on three plates, CD8 naive on two plates, and CD8 memory on one plate. The study deeply sequenced blood TCR repertoires of about five healthy adults to estimate repertoire size and the extent of clonotype sharing between individuals. Libraries were prepared and TCR repertoires were sequenced by different laboratories using diverse techniques, in order to increase sequencing depth and limit assay-specific biases. Leukapheresis yielded between about 0.94 and 9.5 billion PBMCs per donor.

As concerns this clone: Its specific antigen is unknown. It has no much larger one-base neighbor in the sample; base qualities were not kept.

The donors were healthy, HIV-negative adults who had no recently reported acute infections or vaccinations. Only Caucasian adults living in Nashville, Tennessee, USA were represented among the donors. CD4+ T cells were enriched by magnetic negative selection, after which naive cells were positively selected on CD45RA and the negative fraction was taken as the memory subset. Blood was obtained by leukapheresis, after which PBMCs were separated by Ficoll-Histopaque density gradient centrifugation and cryopreserved in liquid nitrogen vapor phase. Purity and quantity of every magnetically sorted T cell population were checked by analytical flow cytometry. Each sorted fraction had its genomic DNA isolated and then quantified by UV absorbance on a Nanodrop 2000c. TCR CDR3 regions were amplified from genomic DNA by multiplex PCR using the deep immunoSEQ assay. Genomic DNA extracted from each cell subset was distributed evenly over all wells of several immunoSEQ 96-well plates, and each plate served as one replicate. For sorted subsets, roughly 190 ng of genomic DNA, equivalent to 25,000 to 35,000 T cell genomes, went into each replicate PCR. The purified libraries were quantified using a Qubit 3.0 fluorometer, sized with a Bioanalyzer 2100, and then quantified again using the KAPA Library Quantification kit. A separate single-read 150-cycle Illumina NextSeq 550 flow cell was used to sequence each immunoSEQ 96-well plate. Per the source publication's procedure: The immunoSEQ output contained only junctional sequences without quality scores, so filtering could not match that applied to full-length reads. To assign V/J genes and CDR3, sequences were annotated against IMGT germline references using PyIR, a Python wrapper for IgBLAST v1.9. Any read was removed if the V/J assignment was weak (E-value above 1e-6), the CDR3 was missing, or the read contained stop codons, out-of-frame junctions, or ambiguous translated residues. V3J clonotypes were defined by identical inferred V gene, J gene, and CDR3 amino acid sequence. The percentage overlap between two repertoires was calculated by dividing the number of shared unique clonotypes by the size of the smaller repertoire. Three approaches were used to assess repertoire richness: RTK rarefaction, the Chao1 estimator, and Recon v2.1 estimates of unobserved clonotypes. OLGA was used to compute generation probabilities for all TCRbeta clonotypes that the gDNA method yielded from a handful of donors. TCRdb carries this immuneACCESS record with in-frame sequences only. Its versions omit some clonotypes, under half of them owing to an unresolved V gene in the studies checked, with the rest unexplained. V, J and clone size reflect that table, while D and trimming were determined from the DNA. This sample lists roughly 2.5 million clones; 85% to 95% were detected once. Around 0.15% of the sample belongs to the ten largest clones.

Including cysteine and phenylalanine, the CDR3 has 16 amino acids. Kept here is only the CDR3 DNA, which spans 48 bases and is read in frame from base 1. Based on the germline V gene, the CDR1 and CDR2 sequences are MDHEN and SYDVKM. V has 2 bases trimmed and J has 1 base trimmed; junction bases matching no gene number 2. The paper's findings and limits, for the study overall: Clonotypes shared by all four sorted-subset donors showed higher generation probabilities than non-shared clonotypes. Because the study included only a small number of donors, the genetic and exposure-history diversity represented was limited. About 5% of naive CD4, 3.5% of naive CD8, 2.3% of memory CD4, and roughly 0.4% of memory CD8 clonotypes were shared across a few donors. Sampling was restricted to blood, and TCR repertoires in tissue are likely to differ from TCR repertoires in blood. Based on pairwise subsampling, the degree of clonotype sharing among donors was expected to be affected by sequencing depth. Naive subsets generally had larger estimated clonotype richness than memory subsets did. Rarefaction of sorted-subset datasets indicated incomplete sequencing despite the large sequencing depth.

Recombination joined TRBV28 with TRBJ2-6; 7 junctional bases match TRBD1. The sequenced sample was naive CD4+ T cells sorted from blood. The meaning of the sample's cell subset or site label: CD45RA+ positively selected. The source is a man between 18 and 29 years old in good health. The CDR3 region: CASSLGTVSGANVLTF. Here is the DNA: TGTGCCAGCAGTTTAGGGACAGTTTCTGGGGCCAACGTCCTGACTTTC.